The 23 T cell receptor beta chains listed next were all sequenced from one sample in a study of OX40 agonist ivuxolimab in advanced cancers. Repertoires were generated with immunoSEQ multiplex PCR, while TCRdb's copy carries only in-frame clones and drops some. The repertoire holds about 53,000 clones, with less than 90% as singletons. Sample: CD4+ or CD8+ T cells sorted from blood, taken in a trial of the OX40 agonist ivuxolimab. The receptors come from an adult with an advanced solid tumor such as melanoma, head and neck, liver or kidney cancer.

This chain joins TRBV19 and TRBJ1-1; 7 positions match TRBD1. V shed 4 bases, J shed 1 base, and the junction held 6 bases outside the gene matches. Germline assignment: CDR1 LNHDA and CDR2 SQIVND (reference sequence). CDR3 length: 15 amino acids. The CDR3 loop is CASSSPDRWNTEAFF. The DNA of the CDR3 is TGTGCCAGTAGTAGTCCGGACAGGTGGAACACTGAAGCTTTCTTT.

The chain has TRBV19 and TRBJ1-1; tentative D call: TRBD1 (5 bases). The V gene's germline CDR1 is LNHDA and CDR2 SQIVND (reference sequence). This CDR3 region has 14 residues. The V gene lost 3 bases and the J gene lost 6 bases, with 14 bases spanning the gap. CDR3 protein: CASSMMRARAEAFF. CDR3 coding DNA: TGTGCCAGTAGTATGATGAGGGCCAGGGCTGAAGCTTTCTTT.

This chain links TRBV7-2 with TRBJ2-1, with 11 bases that match TRBD2. CDR3 size: 17 residues. CDR1 SGHTA and CDR2 FQGNSA come from the germline V gene. The V segment lost 0 bases and the J segment 4 bases; nucleotides outside the gene matches: 5. The CDR3 loop reads CASSLAGSGGGYNEQFF. In DNA, the CDR3 is TGTGCCAGCAGCTTAGCGGGTAGCGGGGGGGGTTACAATGAGCAGTTCTTC.

The gene calls are TRBV19 and TRBJ1-5; the D is unclear. The CDR3 runs to 12 residues. Germline loops: CDR1 LNHDA, CDR2 SQIVND (reference sequence). V shed 7 bases and J shed 5 bases, with 9 bases lying between them. The CDR3 DNA sequence: TGTGCCAGTAACCACAGAGATCAGCCCCAGCATTTT. Protein product: CASNHRDQPQHF.

The chain uses TRBV18 and TRBJ1-2; D might be TRBD1 (5 bases). The germline V gene has CDR1 KGHSH and CDR2 LQKENI. V was shortened by 0 bases and J by 9 bases, with 20 bases between the two germline ends. The CDR3 contains 16 residues. The CDR3 protein is CASSPPTAGQGFSYTF. In nucleotides, the CDR3 is TGTGCCAGCTCACCACCTACCGCTGGCCAGGGATTTAGCTACACCTTC.

This clone is deemed medium-sized. This rearrangement joins TRBV19 to TRBJ2-7; 12 positions match TRBD2. This CDR3 comprises 15 residues. V was pared by 2 bases and J by 6 bases, with 5 bases of the junction left unmatched. Germline CDR1 LNHDA, CDR2 SQIVND (reference sequence). Here the CDR3 DNA reads TGTGCCAGTAGTATACTAGCGGGAGGGTTGGGCGAGCAGTACTTC. Protein: CASSILAGGLGEQYF.

V usage is TRBV6-5 and J usage is TRBJ1-1; D is uncertain. V was clipped by 6 bases and J by 1 base, with 15 bases between them. CDR1 is MNHEY and CDR2 is SVGAGI in the germline V gene. CDR3 length equals 15 residues. The CDR3 spells CASRPYITQNTEAFF. The CDR3 DNA is TGTGCCAGCAGACCATACATCACACAGAACACTGAAGCTTTCTTT.

The chain combines TRBV7-9 with TRBJ2-1, with 11 bases lining up with TRBD2. Trimming at V came to 2 bases and at J to 2 bases, leaving 11 bases not matched to a gene. Germline CDR1 and CDR2: SEHNR and FQNEAQ (reference sequence). This CDR3 spans 19 amino acids. CDR3 in amino acids: CASSLYRLAGFQTYNEQFF. The CDR3 bases are TGTGCCAGCAGCTTATACAGACTAGCGGGATTCCAAACCTACAATGAGCAGTTCTTC.

V gene TRBV6-5 combines with J gene TRBJ1-6; 12 nucleotides agree with TRBD1. Germline V gene lookup returns CDR1 MNHEY and CDR2 SVGAGI. The CDR3 runs to 14 residues. The V gene end was trimmed by 6 bases and the J gene end by 8 bases; junction bases not matched to a gene: 2. CDR3 sequence reads: CASRGQGADSPLHF. The CDR3 nucleotides read TGTGCCAGCAGGGGACAGGGGGCAGATTCACCCCTCCACTTT.

The V call is TRBV6-1, the J call TRBJ1-5, with D hard to call. The V end was cut by 5 bases, the J end by 0 bases, with 11 bases between. Germline V gene lookup returns CDR1 MNHNS and CDR2 SASEGT. The CDR3 is 15 residues long. CDR3 amino acids: CASSLKSDSNQPQHF. The CDR3 bases are TGTGCCAGCAGTTTGAAATCGGATAGCAATCAGCCCCAGCATTTT.

This chain links TRBV6-6 with TRBJ1-4; 9 positions match TRBD1. With V trimmed by 6 bases and J by 3 bases, 2 bases remained unmatched. CDR3 length: 14 amino acids. Looked up from germline, CDR1 is MNHNY and CDR2 is SVGAGI (reference sequence). The CDR3 coding sequence is TGTGCCAGCAGGGGGACAGGGTCTAATGAAAAACTGTTTTTT. Residues: CASRGTGSNEKLFF.

V and J are TRBV11-3 and TRBJ2-3, with 7 positions matching TRBD2. The CDR3 runs to 15 residues. Germline V CDR1 and CDR2: SGHNT, YENEEA. Germline trimming cut 3 bases from V and 6 bases from J; bases unmatched to any gene: 9. The CDR3 DNA follows: TGTGCCAGCAGCTTTACTAGCGCAGGAGGGGATACGCAGTATTTT. This gives the protein CASSFTSAGGDTQYF.

The chain combines TRBV6-1 with TRBJ2-1; TRBD2 matches 12 bases. Unmatched junction bases numbered 8, after V lost 6 bases and J lost 8 bases. The CDR3 runs 15 residues. Germline V gives CDR1 MNHNS, CDR2 SASEGT. The CDR3 DNA reads as TGTGCCAGCAGGCTGCTACTAGCGGGAGGCGATGAGCAGTTCTTC. Translating gives CASRLLLAGGDEQFF.

This clone appeared once. This chain uses TRBV4-1 with TRBJ1-2; tentatively, D is TRBD1 (5 bases). Germline V lookup: CDR1 MGHRA, CDR2 YSYEKL. CDR3 size: 15 residues. The V end lost 1 base, the J end lost 0 bases, and 9 bases lay between the germline ends. The CDR3 nucleotides are TGCGCCAGCAGCCAAGGGGGCAGAACTAACTATGGCTACACCTTC. Protein: CASSQGGRTNYGYTF.

This clone occurred a few times. This rearrangement joins TRBV11-3 to TRBJ2-7; D gene ambiguous. With 5 bases removed from V and 0 bases from J, the gap between germline ends came to 17 bases. CDR1 and CDR2 from the germline V gene are SGHNT and YENEEA. The CDR3 is 16 amino acids. Here the CDR3 DNA reads TGTGCCAGCAGCCCGATAAGGCGGAAAAGCTCCTACGAGCAGTACTTC. Its protein is CASSPIRRKSSYEQYF.

The rearrangement joins TRBV19 to TRBJ1-1; 7 bases agree with TRBD1. Trimming at V came to 4 bases and at J to 5 bases, leaving 4 bases not matched to a gene. The CDR3 has 13 amino acids. Germline CDR1 and CDR2: LNHDA and SQIVND (reference sequence). The CDR3 nucleotides are TGTGCCAGTAGTAAGGGGGCGCGAACTGAAGCTTTCTTT. Translated, it gives CASSKGARTEAFF.

This clone was picked up a small number of times. This chain uses TRBV29-1 with TRBJ2-5; no firm D call. The CDR3 covers 13 residues. Trimming removed 3 bases at V and 3 bases at J, with 11 bases between. CDR1 SQVTM and CDR2 ANQGSEA come from the germline V gene. The CDR3 loop reads CSVDPGWEETQYF. Written as DNA, the CDR3 is TGCAGCGTTGATCCCGGATGGGAAGAGACCCAGTACTTC. Combining the CDR3 with reference TRBV29-1 and TRBJ2-5 gives the whole variable domain SAVISQKPSRDICQRGTSLTIQCQVDSQVTMMFWYRQQPGQSLTLIATANQGSEATYESGFVIDKFPISRPNLTFSTLTVSNMSPEDSSIYLCSVDPGWEETQYFGPGTRLLVL.

CDR3 in amino acids: CASSAQQGALNSPLHF. CDR3 coding DNA: TGTGCCAGCAGCGCCCAACAGGGGGCCTTAAATTCACCCCTCCACTTT. The chain links TRBV4-2 to TRBJ1-6; 9 positions match TRBD1. Germline CDR1 and CDR2: LGHNA and YNFKEQ. J was trimmed by 7 bases and V by 5 bases; bases with no gene match: 9. This CDR3 is 16 amino acids long.

This sequence joins TRBV14 and TRBJ2-5, with D possibly matching TRBD2 (6 bases). Deletions cut 4 bases from V and 2 bases from J, with 11 bases between. This CDR3 has 14 amino acids. The germline V gene has CDR1 SGHDN and CDR2 FVKESK. This CDR3 is CASSPRDFQETQYF. The CDR3 bases are TGTGCCAGCAGCCCCCGGGACTTTCAAGAGACCCAGTACTTC.

This clone was observed once. The chain has TRBV15 and TRBJ2-5; 8 bases line up with TRBD1. Germline V gene lookup returns CDR1 LNHNV and CDR2 YYDKDF (reference sequence). The CDR3 length is 14 residues. The V and J ends lost 9 bases and 0 bases, in that order; junction bases with no gene match: 6. As DNA, the CDR3 is TGTGCCACTCTACAGGGGGAGTACCAAGAGACCCAGTACTTC. Translating it yields CATLQGEYQETQYF.

This sequence joins TRBV2 and TRBJ1-5, with a possible D match to TRBD1 (5 bases). V shed 1 base and J shed 8 bases, with 18 bases lying between them. Germline V gives CDR1 SNHLY, CDR2 FYNNEI. This CDR3 has 16 residues. CDR3 residues: CASSEVRVGTSKPQHF. The CDR3 region has the DNA TGTGCCAGCAGTGAAGTTAGGGTTGGGACTAGTAAGCCCCAGCATTTT.

The chain combines TRBV25-1 with TRBJ1-6; no firm D call. CDR1 MGHDK and CDR2 SYGVNS come from the germline V gene. V was shortened by 8 bases and J by 7 bases, with 12 bases between the two germline ends. The CDR3 runs to 13 residues. The DNA for the CDR3 is TGTGCCAGCGAAGGGAGGGTAAATTCACCCCTCCACTTT. It encodes CASEGRVNSPLHF. The full variable domain, rest sourced from reference TRBV25-1 and TRBJ1-6, is EADIYQTPRYLVIGTGKKITLECSQTMGHDKMYWYQQDPGMELHLIHYSYGVNSTEKGDLSSESTVSRIRTEHFPLTLESARPSHTSQYLCASEGRVNSPLHFGNGTRLTVT.

This clone was seen a single time. This chain links TRBV21-1 with TRBJ2-7; no DNA check was done on the table's D call, TRBD1. TRBV21-1 is marked as a pseudogene. CDR3 size: 18 residues. DNA of the CDR3: TGTGCCAGCAGCAAAGCATATACGGGACAACCCGACTCCTACGAGCAGTACTTC. It yields the protein CASSKAYTGQPDSYEQYF.